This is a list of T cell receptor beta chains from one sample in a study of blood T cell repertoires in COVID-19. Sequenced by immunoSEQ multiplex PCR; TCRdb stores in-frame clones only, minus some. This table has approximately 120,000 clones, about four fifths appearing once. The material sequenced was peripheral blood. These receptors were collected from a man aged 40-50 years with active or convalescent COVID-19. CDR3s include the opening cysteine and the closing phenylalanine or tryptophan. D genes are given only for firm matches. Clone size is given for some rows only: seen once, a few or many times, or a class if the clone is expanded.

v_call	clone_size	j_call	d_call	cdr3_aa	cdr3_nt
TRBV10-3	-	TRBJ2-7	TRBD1	CAISPRQGENYEQYF	TGTGCCATCAGCCCCAGACAGGGGGAAAACTACGAGCAGTACTTC
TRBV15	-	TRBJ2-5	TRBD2	CATSRGGGAAETQYF	TGTGCCACCAGCAGAGGCGGGGGGGCCGCAGAGACCCAGTACTTC
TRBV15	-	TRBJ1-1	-	CATSVQKEAFF	TGTGCCACCAGTGTACAGAAGGAAGCTTTCTTT
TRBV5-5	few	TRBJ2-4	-	CASSLGQGGKAKNIQYF	TGTGCCAGCAGCCTAGGACAGGGAGGGAAGGCCAAAAACATTCAGTACTTC
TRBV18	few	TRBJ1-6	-	CASSPNQNSPLHF	TGTGCCAGCTCACCGAACCAGAATTCACCCCTCCACTTT
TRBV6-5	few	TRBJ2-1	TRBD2	CASRLAGGPGYEQFF	TGTGCCAGCAGACTAGCGGGAGGGCCTGGGTATGAGCAGTTCTTC
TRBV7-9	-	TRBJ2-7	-	CASSLGAPVYYEQYF	TGTGCCAGCAGTTTAGGCGCCCCCGTTTACTACGAGCAGTACTTC
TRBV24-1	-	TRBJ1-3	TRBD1	CATSDLLRDRSSGNTIYF	TGTGCCACCAGTGATTTGCTTAGGGACAGGAGCTCTGGAAACACCATATATTTT
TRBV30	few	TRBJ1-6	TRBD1	CAWSKGQGVTPLHF	TGTGCCTGGAGTAAGGGACAGGGGGTCACACCCCTCCACTTT
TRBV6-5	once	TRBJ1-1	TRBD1	CASSFGQGGSGAFF	TGTGCCAGCAGTTTCGGACAGGGAGGCTCGGGGGCTTTCTTT
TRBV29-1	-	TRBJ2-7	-	CSVAERSRVSEQYF	TGCAGCGTTGCTGAGAGGAGTCGCGTCTCCGAGCAGTACTTC
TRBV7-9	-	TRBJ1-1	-	CASSRSTADTEAFF	TGTGCCAGCAGCCGATCTACAGCGGACACTGAAGCTTTCTTT
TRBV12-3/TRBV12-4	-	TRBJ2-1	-	CASSLANEQFF	TGTGCCAGCAGTTTGGCCAATGAGCAGTTCTTC
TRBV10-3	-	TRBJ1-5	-	CAIAATGQNQPQHF	TGTGCCATCGCTGCGACAGGCCAGAATCAGCCCCAGCATTTT
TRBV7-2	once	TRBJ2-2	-	CASSLGGSGNTGELFF	TGTGCCAGCAGCTTAGGGGGTAGCGGGAACACCGGGGAGCTGTTTTTT
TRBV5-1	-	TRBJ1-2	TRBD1	CASSSDGTVAGYTF	TGCGCCAGCAGCTCAGACGGGACAGTGGCTGGCTACACCTTC
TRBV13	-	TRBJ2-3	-	CASSLYGTPNTDTQYF	TGTGCCAGCAGCTTATATGGGACTCCGAACACAGATACGCAGTATTTT
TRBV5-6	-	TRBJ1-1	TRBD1	CASSSDPGQGTEAFF	TGTGCCAGCAGCTCCGACCCGGGACAGGGAACTGAAGCTTTCTTT
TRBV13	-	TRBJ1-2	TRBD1	CASSHTPGQGRANYGYTF	TGTGCCAGCAGTCACACCCCGGGACAGGGGAGAGCTAACTATGGCTACACCTTC
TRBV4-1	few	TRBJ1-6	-	CASSRIEANSPLHF	TGCGCCAGCAGCCGGATCGAGGCAAATTCACCCCTCCACTTT
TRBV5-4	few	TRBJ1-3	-	CASSLPQGSPGNTIYF	TGTGCCAGCAGCTTGCCCCAGGGATCTCCTGGAAACACCATATATTTT
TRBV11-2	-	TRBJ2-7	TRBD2	CASSLGLAPTYEQYF	TGTGCCAGCAGCTTGGGACTAGCGCCCACCTACGAGCAGTACTTC
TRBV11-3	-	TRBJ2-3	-	CASTPPGGPFFDTQYF	TGTGCCAGCACGCCCCCGGGGGGCCCCTTTTTCGATACGCAGTATTTT
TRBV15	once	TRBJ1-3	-	CATSSPGSGNTIYF	TGTGCCACCAGCAGCCCAGGATCTGGAAACACCATATATTTT
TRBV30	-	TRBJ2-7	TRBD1	CAWRGTGEQYF	TGTGCCTGGAGAGGGACAGGCGAGCAGTACTTC
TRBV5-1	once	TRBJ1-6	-	CASSLRAEPGSPLHF	TGCGCCAGCAGCTTGCGGGCGGAACCGGGGTCACCCCTCCACTTT
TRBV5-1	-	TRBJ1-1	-	CASSLGQRNTEAFF	TGCGCCAGCAGCTTGGGACAGAGGAACACTGAAGCTTTCTTT
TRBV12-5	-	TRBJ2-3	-	CASGPGQYTDTQYF	TGTGCTAGTGGCCCCGGACAGTACACAGATACGCAGTATTTT
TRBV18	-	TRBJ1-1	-	CASSPSGGYTEAFF	TGTGCCAGCTCACCCTCGGGGGGCTACACTGAAGCTTTCTTT
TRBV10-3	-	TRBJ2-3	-	CASRDNTDTQYF	TGTGCCAGCCGGGACAACACAGATACGCAGTATTTT
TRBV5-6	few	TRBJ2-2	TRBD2	CASERERSGELFF	TGTGCCAGTGAGCGGGAGAGGTCCGGGGAGCTGTTTTTT
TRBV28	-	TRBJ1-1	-	CASSYARGGETEAFF	TGTGCCAGCAGCTACGCCCGGGGCGGGGAAACTGAAGCTTTCTTT
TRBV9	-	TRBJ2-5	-	CASSPRTGQETQYF	TGTGCCAGCAGCCCCCGAACAGGTCAAGAGACCCAGTACTTC
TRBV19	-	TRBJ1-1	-	CASSYTETEAFF	TGTGCCAGTAGTTATACAGAGACTGAAGCTTTCTTT
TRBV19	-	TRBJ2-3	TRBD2	CASSPRSGGALDTQYF	TGTGCCAGTAGTCCCCGGAGCGGGGGGGCCTTAGATACGCAGTATTTT
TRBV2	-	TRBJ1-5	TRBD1	CASSWDSQNQPQHF	TGTGCCAGCTCTTGGGACAGCCAAAATCAGCCCCAGCATTTT
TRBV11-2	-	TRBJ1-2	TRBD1	CASKPEPGGATNYGYTF	TGTGCCAGCAAACCGGAGCCAGGGGGCGCCACTAACTATGGCTACACCTTC
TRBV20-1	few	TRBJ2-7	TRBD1	CSASAYRTGWEQYF	TGCAGTGCTAGTGCCTACCGGACAGGGTGGGAGCAGTACTTC
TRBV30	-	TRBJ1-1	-	CAWAPDRYTEAFF	TGTGCCTGGGCCCCTGACAGGTACACTGAAGCTTTCTTT
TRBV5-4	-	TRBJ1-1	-	CASSLGQRIPEAFF	TGTGCCAGCAGCTTGGGACAGCGCATACCTGAAGCTTTCTTT
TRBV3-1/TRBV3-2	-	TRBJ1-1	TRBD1	CASSQDQGAITEAFF	TGTGCCAGCAGCCAAGATCAGGGGGCGATCACTGAAGCTTTCTTT
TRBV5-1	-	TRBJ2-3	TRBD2	CASSWGLAGSSTDTQYF	TGCGCCAGCAGCTGGGGACTAGCGGGCTCTAGCACAGATACGCAGTATTTT
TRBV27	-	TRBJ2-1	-	CASSLERRDYNEQFF	TGTGCCAGCAGTTTAGAACGGAGAGACTACAATGAGCAGTTCTTC
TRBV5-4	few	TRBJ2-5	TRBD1	CASSSGPGTDQETQYF	TGTGCCAGCAGCTCCGGGCCCGGGACAGACCAAGAGACCCAGTACTTC
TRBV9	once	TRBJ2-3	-	CASSFGTLDTQYF	TGTGCCAGCAGCTTTGGGACTCTCGATACGCAGTATTTT
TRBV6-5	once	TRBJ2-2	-	CASSYRQTNTGELFF	TGTGCCAGCAGTTACAGACAGACGAACACCGGGGAGCTGTTTTTT
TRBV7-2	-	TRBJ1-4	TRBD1	CASRRTGEKLFF	TGTGCCAGCAGGCGGACAGGTGAAAAACTGTTTTTT
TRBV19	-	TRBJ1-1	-	CAARRGGYTEAFF	TGTGCCGCCCGCCGGGGGGGCTACACTGAAGCTTTCTTT
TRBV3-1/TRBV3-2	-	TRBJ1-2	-	CASSQDTRTLSYGYTF	TGTGCCAGCAGCCAAGATACACGGACACTTTCCTATGGCTACACCTTC
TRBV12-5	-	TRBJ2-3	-	CASVPGHNTDTQYF	TGTGCTAGTGTCCCGGGACATAACACAGATACGCAGTATTTT
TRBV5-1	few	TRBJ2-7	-	CASTKQPGDEQYF	TGCGCCAGCACCAAACAGCCCGGGGACGAGCAGTACTTC
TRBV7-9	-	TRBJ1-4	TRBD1	CASSPRQGMSNEKLFF	TGTGCCAGCAGTCCCCGACAGGGGATGTCTAATGAAAAACTGTTTTTT
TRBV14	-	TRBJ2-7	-	CASSQDRGAVSYEQYF	TGTGCCAGCAGCCAAGATCGGGGAGCCGTCAGCTACGAGCAGTACTTC
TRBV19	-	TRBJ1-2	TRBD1	CASLDRGYGYTF	TGTGCCAGCCTGGACAGGGGATACGGCTACACCTTC
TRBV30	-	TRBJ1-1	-	CAWSVNGNTEAFF	TGTGCCTGGAGTGTAAACGGGAACACTGAAGCTTTCTTT